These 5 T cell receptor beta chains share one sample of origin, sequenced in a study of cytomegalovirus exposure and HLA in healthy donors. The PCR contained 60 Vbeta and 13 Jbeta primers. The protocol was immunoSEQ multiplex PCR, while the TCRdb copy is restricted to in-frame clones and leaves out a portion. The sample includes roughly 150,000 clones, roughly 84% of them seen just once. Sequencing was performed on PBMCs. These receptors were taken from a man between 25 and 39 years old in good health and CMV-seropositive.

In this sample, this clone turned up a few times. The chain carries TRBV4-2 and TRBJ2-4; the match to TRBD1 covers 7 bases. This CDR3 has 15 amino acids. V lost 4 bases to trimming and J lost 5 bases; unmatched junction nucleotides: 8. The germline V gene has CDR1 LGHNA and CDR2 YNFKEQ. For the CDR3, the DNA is TGTGCCAGCAGCCGCCACGATACAGGGGAAAACATTCAGTACTTC. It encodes CASSRHDTGENIQYF.

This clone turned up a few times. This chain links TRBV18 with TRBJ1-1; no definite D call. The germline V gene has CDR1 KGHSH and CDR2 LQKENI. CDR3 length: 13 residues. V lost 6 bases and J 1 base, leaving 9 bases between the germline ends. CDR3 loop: CASSGLKNTEAFF. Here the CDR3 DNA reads TGTGCCAGCTCTGGACTGAAGAACACTGAAGCTTTCTTT. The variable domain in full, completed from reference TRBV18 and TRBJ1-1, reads NAGVMQNPRHLVRRRGQEARLRCSPMKGHSHVYWYRQLPEEGLKFMVYLQKENIIDESGMPKERFSAEFPKEGPSILRIQQVVRGDSAAYFCASSGLKNTEAFFGQGTRLTVV.

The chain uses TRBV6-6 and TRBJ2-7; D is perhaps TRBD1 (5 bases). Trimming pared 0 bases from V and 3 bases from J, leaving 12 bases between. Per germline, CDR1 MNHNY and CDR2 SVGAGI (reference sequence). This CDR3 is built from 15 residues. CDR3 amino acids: CASSYSPGNYYEQYF. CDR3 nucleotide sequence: TGTGCCAGCAGTTACTCCCCAGGGAATTACTACGAGCAGTACTTC.

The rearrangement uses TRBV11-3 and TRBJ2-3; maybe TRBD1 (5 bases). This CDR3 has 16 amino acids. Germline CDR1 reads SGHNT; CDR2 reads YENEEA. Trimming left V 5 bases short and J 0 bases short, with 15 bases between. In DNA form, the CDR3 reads TGTGCCAGCAGCCCGCCCCGGACACCCAGCACAGATACGCAGTATTTT. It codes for CASSPPRTPSTDTQYF. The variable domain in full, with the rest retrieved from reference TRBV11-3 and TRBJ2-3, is EAGVVQSPRYKIIEKKQPVAFWCNPISGHNTLYWYLQNLGQGPELLIRYENEEAVDDSQLPKDRFSAERLKGVDSTLKIQPAELGDSAVYLCASSPPRTPSTDTQYFGPGTRLTVL.

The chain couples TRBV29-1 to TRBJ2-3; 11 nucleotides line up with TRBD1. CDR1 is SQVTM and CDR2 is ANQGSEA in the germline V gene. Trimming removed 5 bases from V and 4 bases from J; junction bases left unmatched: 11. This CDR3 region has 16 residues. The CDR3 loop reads CSVNRAGTGGPDTQYF. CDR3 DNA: TGCAGCGTTAATAGGGCGGGGACAGGGGGACCAGATACGCAGTATTTT.